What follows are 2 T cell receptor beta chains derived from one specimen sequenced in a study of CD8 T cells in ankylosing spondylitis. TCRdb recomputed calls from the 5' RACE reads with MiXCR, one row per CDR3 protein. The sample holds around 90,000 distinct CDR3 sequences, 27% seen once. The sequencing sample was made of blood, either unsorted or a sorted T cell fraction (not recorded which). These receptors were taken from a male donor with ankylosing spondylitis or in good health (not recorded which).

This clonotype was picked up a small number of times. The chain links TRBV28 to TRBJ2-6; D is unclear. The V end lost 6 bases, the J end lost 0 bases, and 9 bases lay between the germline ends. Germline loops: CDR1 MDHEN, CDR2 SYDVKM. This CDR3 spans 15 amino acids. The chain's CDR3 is CASSSFDSGANVLTF. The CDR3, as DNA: TGTGCCAGCAGCTCTTTTGACTCTGGGGCCAACGTCCTGACTTTC.

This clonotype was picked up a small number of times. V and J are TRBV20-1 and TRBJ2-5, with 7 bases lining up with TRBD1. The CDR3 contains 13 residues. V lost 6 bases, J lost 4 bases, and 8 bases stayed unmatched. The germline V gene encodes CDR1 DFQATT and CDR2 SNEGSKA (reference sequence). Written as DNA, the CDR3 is TGCAGTGCCTCCAGGGACAGCCGAGAGACCCAGTACTTC. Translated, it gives CSASRDSRETQYF.